This TCR beta chain came from a study of blood T cell repertoires in COVID-19 (dated by TCRdb to the early 2020s). Background for the entire study: The collaborator samples originated in the United States, Italy and Spain and spanned the acute and convalescent phases of COVID-19. The prospective study material was composed of cDNA or gDNA derived from T cells, B-cell-depleted T cells, or PBMCs. The dataset comprised deeply sampled blood TCRbeta repertoires from subjects exposed to, actively infected with, or recovered from COVID-19. The repertoires were released in a freely available public database meant as a resource for research on the immune response to SARS-CoV-2. Samples were obtained from the ongoing ImmuneRACE study (first 160 participants) and from roughly 1,300 subjects provided by 6 global collaborators. A de-identified subject ID, COVID-19 status, age in years and sex were almost always included in the sample metadata. Where available, HLA class I and class II types were obtained from metadata supplied by the sample provider rather than from assay-based typing. What the study reported, not specific to this receptor: The amount of clinical and demographic metadata varied by source and participant and was provided uncurated.

Each collaborating institution followed its own protocols to collect whole blood in K2EDTA tubes. For TCRbeta analysis, collaborators shipped samples as frozen whole blood, isolated PBMCs, or DNA extracted from either of those sample types. CDR1 and CDR2 (LGHDT, YNNKEL) derive from the germline V gene (reference sequence). The trim is 4 bases for V and 9 bases for J, with a gap of 22 bases between the germline ends. From the cysteine up to the phenylalanine, the CDR3 has a length of 17 residues. Only the CDR3 portion is preserved as DNA: 51 bases, with reading frame beginning at the first base. On this clone itself: Its antigen remains undetermined. No base-level quality is on record; no much larger clone is a single base apart.

TCRbeta CDR3 regions were amplified from genomic DNA using the immunoSEQ Assay, a bias-controlled multiplex PCR. Concerning the study's data processing: Nucleated cell counts per sample were estimated from amplification of reference gene primers within the assay. To quantify the absolute abundance of each unique TCRbeta CDR3 rearrangement, sequence reads were collapsed and filtered. Productive Simpson clonality was computed per sample as the square root of Simpson's diversity index over productive rearrangements. The clones in this table, taken by TCRdb from immuneACCESS, are in-frame only. Not every clone is retained; where verified, under half of the shortfall comes from an unresolved V gene, and the cause of the rest is unknown. That table is the source of V, J and clone size, and D and trimming were worked out from the DNA. Here the sample has some 490,000 clones; 80% to 90% occur a single time. Approximately 2.9% of the sample is taken by the ten largest.

Sample: peripheral blood. This chain is built from TRBV3-1 (or the pseudogene TRBV3-2) and TRBJ1-6, with a weak D call of TRBD1 (5 bases match). The origin of this receptor is a human donor in a cohort sampled during active COVID-19. The CDR3: CASSRIETANFGSPLHF. The DNA sequence is as follows: TGTGCCAGCAGCCGAATCGAGACAGCCAACTTCGGTTCACCCCTCCACTTT.